This TCR beta chain was retrieved from a study of long-term antiretroviral therapy in people with HIV. Study-wide context: The earliest samples came from an era when ART typically awaited falling CD4 counts.

Survey-level resolution applied to immunoSEQ assay v3.0. Sequencing used immunoSEQ multiplex PCR; TCRdb keeps in-frame clones, though not all of them. Of around 16,000 clones listed, roughly 80% are singletons. Germline CDR1 LNHNV, CDR2 YYDKDF (reference sequence). The CDR3 extends over 18 amino acids. V was pared by 2 bases and J by 0 bases, with 7 bases of the junction left unmatched. General study results and limits: After ART, diversity increased yet remained lower than transplant donor controls.

By share of the sample, this clone is large. Its antigen is not identified. The sample consisted of unsorted PBMCs, taken just before starting antiretroviral therapy. The clonotype was recovered from a middle-aged man with HIV. The chain employs TRBV15 and TRBJ2-2; 9 bases match TRBD1. The CDR3 coding sequence is TGTGCCACCAGCAGATTACCCGGGACAGGGTCGAACACCGGGGAGCTGTTTTTT. Amino acids: CATSRLPGTGSNTGELFF.